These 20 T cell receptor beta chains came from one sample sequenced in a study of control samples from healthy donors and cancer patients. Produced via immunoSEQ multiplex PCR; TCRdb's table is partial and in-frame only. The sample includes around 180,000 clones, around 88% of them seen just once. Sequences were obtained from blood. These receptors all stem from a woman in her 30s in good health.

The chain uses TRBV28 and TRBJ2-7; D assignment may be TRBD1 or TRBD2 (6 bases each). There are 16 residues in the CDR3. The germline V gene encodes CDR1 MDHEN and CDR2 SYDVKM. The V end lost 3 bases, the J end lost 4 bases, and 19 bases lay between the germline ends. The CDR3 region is CASSLVVGGMGYEQYF. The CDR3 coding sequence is TGTGCCAGCAGTTTGGTGGTGGGGGGCATGGGGTACGAGCAGTACTTC.

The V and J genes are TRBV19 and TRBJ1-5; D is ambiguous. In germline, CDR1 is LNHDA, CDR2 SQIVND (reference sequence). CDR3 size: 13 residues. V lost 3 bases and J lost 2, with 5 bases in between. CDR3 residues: CASSIHGNQPQHF. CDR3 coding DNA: TGTGCCAGTAGTATTCACGGCAATCAGCCCCAGCATTTT.

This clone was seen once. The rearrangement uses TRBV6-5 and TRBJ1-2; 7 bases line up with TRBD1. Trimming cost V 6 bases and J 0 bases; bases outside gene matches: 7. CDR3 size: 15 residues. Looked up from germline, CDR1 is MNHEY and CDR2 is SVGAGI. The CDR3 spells CASRTGTAANYGYTF. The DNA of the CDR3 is TGTGCCAGCAGAACCGGGACAGCAGCTAACTATGGCTACACCTTC.

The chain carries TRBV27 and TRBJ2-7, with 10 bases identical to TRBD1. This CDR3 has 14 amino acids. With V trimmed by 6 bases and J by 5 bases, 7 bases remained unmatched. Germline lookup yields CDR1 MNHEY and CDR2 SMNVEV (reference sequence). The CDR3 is CASRPLTGGHEQYF. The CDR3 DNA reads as TGTGCCAGCAGACCACTGACAGGGGGCCACGAGCAGTACTTC.

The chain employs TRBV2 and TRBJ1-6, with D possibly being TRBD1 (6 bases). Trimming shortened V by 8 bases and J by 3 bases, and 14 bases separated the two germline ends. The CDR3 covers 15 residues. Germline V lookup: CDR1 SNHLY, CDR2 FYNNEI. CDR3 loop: CASHQDSRYNSPLHF. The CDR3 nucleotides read TGTGCCAGCCATCAGGACAGCCGCTATAATTCACCCCTCCACTTT.

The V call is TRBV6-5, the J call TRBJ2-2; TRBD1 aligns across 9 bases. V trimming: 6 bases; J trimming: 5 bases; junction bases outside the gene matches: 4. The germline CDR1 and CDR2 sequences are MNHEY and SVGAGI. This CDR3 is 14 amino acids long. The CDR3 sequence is CASSDRGFTGELFF. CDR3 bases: TGTGCCAGCAGCGACAGGGGGTTTACCGGGGAGCTGTTTTTT.

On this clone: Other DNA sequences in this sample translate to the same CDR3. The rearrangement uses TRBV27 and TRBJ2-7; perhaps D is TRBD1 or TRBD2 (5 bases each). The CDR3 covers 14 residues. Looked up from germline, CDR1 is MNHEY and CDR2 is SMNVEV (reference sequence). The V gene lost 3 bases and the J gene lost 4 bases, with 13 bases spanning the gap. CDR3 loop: CASSLGSGGYEQYF. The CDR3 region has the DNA TGTGCCAGCAGTTTGGGTAGTGGGGGTTACGAGCAGTACTTC.

CDR3 nucleotide sequence: TGTGCCAGTAGTATAGACCACAGGGAGGGCTACACCTTC. Its translation: CASSIDHREGYTF. V is TRBV19 and J is TRBJ1-2, with D possibly being TRBD1 (6 bases). V was clipped by 0 bases and J by 8 bases, with 10 bases between them. Germline-derived CDR1 and CDR2 are LNHDA and SQIVND (reference sequence). The CDR3 is made up of 13 amino acids. Complete variable domain (other parts from reference TRBV19 and TRBJ1-2): DGGITQSPKYLFRKEGQNVTLSCEQNLNHDAMYWYRQDPGQGLRLIYYSQIVNDFQKGDIAEGYSVSREKKESFPLTVTSAQKNPTAFYLCASSIDHREGYTFGSGTRLTVV.

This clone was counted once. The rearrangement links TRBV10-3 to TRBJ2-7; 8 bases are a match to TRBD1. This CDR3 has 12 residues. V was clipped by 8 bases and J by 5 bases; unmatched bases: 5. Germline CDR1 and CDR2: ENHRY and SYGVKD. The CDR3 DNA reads TGTGCCATCTGGCAGGGGGCCAACGAGCAGTACTTC. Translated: CAIWQGANEQYF.

The CDR3 DNA reads TGTGCCAGCAGCTTATTGGCCGGGCCTCAGGGAGAAAAACTGTTTTTT. As protein: CASSLLAGPQGEKLFF. The chain couples TRBV7-9 to TRBJ1-4, with D possibly matching TRBD1 (5 bases). CDR1 is SEHNR and CDR2 is FQNEAQ in the germline V gene (reference sequence). V lost 2 bases, J lost 8 bases, and 18 bases lay in between. The CDR3 totals 16 residues.

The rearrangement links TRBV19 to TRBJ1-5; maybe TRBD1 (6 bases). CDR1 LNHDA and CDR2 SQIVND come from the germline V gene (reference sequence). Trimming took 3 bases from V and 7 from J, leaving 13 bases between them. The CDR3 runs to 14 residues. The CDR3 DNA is TGTGCCAGTAGTATGAGGGGGGCAAACCAGCCCCAGCATTTT. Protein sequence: CASSMRGANQPQHF.

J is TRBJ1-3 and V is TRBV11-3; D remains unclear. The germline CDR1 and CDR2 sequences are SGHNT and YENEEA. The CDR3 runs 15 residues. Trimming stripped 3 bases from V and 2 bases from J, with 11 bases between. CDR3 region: CASSFGSGPGNTIYF. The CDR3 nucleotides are TGTGCCAGCAGCTTCGGGTCAGGCCCTGGAAACACCATATATTTT.

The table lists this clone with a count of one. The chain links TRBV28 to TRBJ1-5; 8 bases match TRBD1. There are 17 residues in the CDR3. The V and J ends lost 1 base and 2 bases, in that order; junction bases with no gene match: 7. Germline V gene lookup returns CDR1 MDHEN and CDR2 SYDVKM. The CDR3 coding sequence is TGTGCCAGCAGTTTATTCCCCAGGGGGCGAGGCAATCAGCCCCAGCATTTT. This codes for CASSLFPRGRGNQPQHF.

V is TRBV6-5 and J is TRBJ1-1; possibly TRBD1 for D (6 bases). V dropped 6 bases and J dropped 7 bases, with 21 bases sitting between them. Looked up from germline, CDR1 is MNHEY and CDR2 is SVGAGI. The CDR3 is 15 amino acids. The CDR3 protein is CASSRTRGGGFEAFF. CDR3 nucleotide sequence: TGTGCCAGCAGCCGCACAAGGGGGGGCGGTTTTGAAGCTTTCTTT.

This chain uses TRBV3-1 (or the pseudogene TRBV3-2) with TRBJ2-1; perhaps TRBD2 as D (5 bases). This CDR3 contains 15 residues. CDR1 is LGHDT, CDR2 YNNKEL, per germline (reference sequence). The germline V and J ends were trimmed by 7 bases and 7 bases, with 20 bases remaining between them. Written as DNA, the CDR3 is TGTGCCAGCACCTCCTCCAGCGGAAGCCGTAATGAGCAGTTCTTC. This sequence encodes CASTSSSGSRNEQFF.

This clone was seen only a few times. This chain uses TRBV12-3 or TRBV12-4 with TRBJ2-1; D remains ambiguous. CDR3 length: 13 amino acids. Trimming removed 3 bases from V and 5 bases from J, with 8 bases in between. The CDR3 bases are TGTGCCAGCAGTTTTTCATGGGACAATGAGCAGTTCTTC. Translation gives CASSFSWDNEQFF.

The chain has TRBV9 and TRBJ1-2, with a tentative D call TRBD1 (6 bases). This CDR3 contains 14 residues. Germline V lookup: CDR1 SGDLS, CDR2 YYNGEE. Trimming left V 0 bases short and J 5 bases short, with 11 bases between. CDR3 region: CASSVGWTAYGYTF. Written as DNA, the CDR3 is TGTGCCAGCAGCGTAGGCTGGACAGCTTATGGCTACACCTTC.

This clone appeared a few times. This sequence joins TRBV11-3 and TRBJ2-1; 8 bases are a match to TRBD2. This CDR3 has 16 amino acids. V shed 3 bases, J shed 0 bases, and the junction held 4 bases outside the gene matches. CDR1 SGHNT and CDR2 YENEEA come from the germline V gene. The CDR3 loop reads CASSLAGTSSYNEQFF. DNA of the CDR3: TGTGCCAGCAGCTTGGCCGGGACTAGCTCCTACAATGAGCAGTTCTTC.

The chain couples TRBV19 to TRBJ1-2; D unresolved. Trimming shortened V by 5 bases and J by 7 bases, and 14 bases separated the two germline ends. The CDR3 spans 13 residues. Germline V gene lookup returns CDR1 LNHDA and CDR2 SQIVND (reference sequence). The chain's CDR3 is CASSPGRAGGYTF. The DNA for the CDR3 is TGTGCCAGTAGTCCCGGGAGGGCCGGTGGCTACACCTTC.

In DNA form, the CDR3 reads TGTGCCAGTAGTATTGACAGGAAGAATTCACCCCTCCACTTT. It specifies CASSIDRKNSPLHF. The J gene is TRBJ1-6, the V gene TRBV19; TRBD1 might be the D (6 bases). CDR3 size: 14 residues. V was pared by 3 bases and J by 7 bases, with 10 bases between. Per the germline V gene, CDR1 is LNHDA and CDR2 is SQIVND (reference sequence).